This T cell receptor (beta chain) was identified during a study of human T cells and chemical hapten exposure. Looking at the study overall: 2% DPC was applied to around 2 cm by around 2 cm of upper inner arm skin for sensitization. Per-sample TCR yield variation was attributed mainly to small pooled library volume differences.

This clonotype has more than one count but fewer than ten. The antigen remains unidentified. J was trimmed by 7 bases and V by 2 bases; bases with no gene match: 5. From germline, CDR1 is SGHAT and CDR2 FQDESV (reference sequence). The CDR3 covers 14 residues. Within the library, unique molecular identifiers were attached to each individual cDNA molecule. One entry per CDR3 protein results from TCRdb running MiXCR on the RACE reads. The data show about 160,000 distinct CDR3 sequences, around 30% seen once. The time point denotes: patch test 3, about 24 weeks after DPC sensitization. Treatment in this sample: therapeutic diphenylcyclopropenone sensitization with weekly scalp DPC. Findings and limits, study-wide: Among expanded TCRs, significantly more large CDR3 similarity clusters formed than among controls.

This chain joins TRBV11-1 and TRBJ2-1, with TRBD2 matching 7 bases. The source material was whole blood, sampled in connection with sensitization to the hapten diphenylcyclopropenone (DPC). The receptor comes from a young woman with alopecia areata. Some clones in this sample may be carry-over from other donors' samples. CDR3 nucleotides: TGTGCCAGCAGCTTATTTGACGGGAGGAATGAGCAGTTCTTC. It yields the protein CASSLFDGRNEQFF.